The entry below gives a single T cell receptor (beta chain) sequence along with its context. Its antigen remains unknown. The sample carries other DNA sequences with the same CDR3. The entry originates in a study of shared clonotypes between healthy human individuals. Overall study results and limits: Investigators expected sequencing depth to affect clonotype sharing among donors. Naive CD4 clonotypes were shared across a few donors at 4% to 5%. Represented diversity, genetic and exposure-history alike, was limited by few donors.

Trimming took 0 bases from V and 0 from J, leaving 10 bases between them. This CDR3 contains 16 residues. The germline V gene encodes CDR1 SGDLS and CDR2 YYNGEE. Data came from immunoSEQ multiplex PCR; TCRdb stores just in-frame clones and leaves some out. Of more than 2 million clones in the sample, 93% were seen once. Terminally differentiated effector memory CD45RA+ cells were excluded from the naive CD8 cells, which were CD45RO-negative and positively selected for CCR7. The chain couples TRBV9 to TRBJ2-1; D gene ambiguous. Sample: naive CD8+ T cells from PBMCs. This sequence was found in a young man in good health. Some clones in this sample may be carry-over from other donors' samples. CDR3 loop: CASSVAGTSSYNEQFF. The DNA of the CDR3 is TGTGCCAGCAGCGTAGCGGGTACGAGCTCCTACAATGAGCAGTTCTTC.